This T cell receptor beta chain was sequenced in a study of T cell responses to AZD1222 COVID-19 vaccine. Germline CDR1 reads WNHNN; CDR2 reads SYGVQD (reference sequence). The V gene end was trimmed by 2 bases and the J gene end by 3 bases; junction bases not matched to a gene: 2. CDR3 length equals 14 residues. Profiled with immunoSEQ multiplex PCR; TCRdb holds only in-frame clones, not every one. The repertoire includes about 100,000 clones, around nine tenths of them detected once, and around 5% sits in the top ten. Sample: peripheral blood, taken 28 days after the second AZD1222 dose. This chain connects TRBV10-1 to TRBJ2-7; TRBD1 agrees at 9 bases. The receptor comes from an adult who received the AZD1222 COVID-19 vaccine. The CDR3 coding sequence is TGCGCCAGCAGTGAGACGGGACAGGGCTACGAGCAGTACTTC. Translated: CASSETGQGYEQYF.